The following is a T cell receptor (beta chain) sequence with its context. No cognate antigen has been identified for it. Base qualities were left out, and no much larger clone turns up one base away. This sample is part of a study of T cells after yellow fever vaccination (dated by TCRdb to the late 2010s). Broadly, across the study: The SMART-Seq v4 Ultra Low Input RNA kit was used to prepare libraries from fractions with low cell numbers. Bulk TCR alpha and beta repertoires were sequenced longitudinally to track T-cell clones before and after primary and booster YFV17D yellow fever vaccination. The cohort comprised two healthy male donors, one aged 18 to 29 and one aged 30 to 40 years. Blood was drawn at multiple timepoints before and after primary and secondary immunization, with bulk PBMC replicates and cell subsets isolated.

In light of the paper, this sample's treatment or condition label describes: live attenuated yellow fever vaccine strain. A standard Ficoll-Paque protocol was used to isolate PBMCs from peripheral blood. Dynabeads CD4 and CD8 positive selection kits were used to isolate the CD4 and CD8 T-cell fractions. TriZol was used to extract RNA from bulk PBMCs, from CD4 and CD8 fractions, and from dextramer-positive and dextramer-negative fractions. The CDR1 and CDR2 encoded by the germline V gene are SGHRS and YFSETQ. A distance of 8 bases separates the germline ends of V and J, which lose 1 base and 1 base respectively. From cysteine to phenylalanine, the CDR3 is 15 amino acids long. Just the 45-base CDR3 DNA is kept, in frame starting at base 1. The paper's findings and limits, for the study overall: Computational filtering was required because FACS-sorted repertoires could contain abundant contaminating clonotypes from the bulk population. Compared with the primary T-cell response, the secondary T-cell response was faster but weaker, reaching its peak on day 5 rather than on day 15. Most clones expanded after primary vaccination (around 96% of CD4 and approximately 90% of CD8) were re-detected after the booster, suggesting that broad memory maintenance occurred. Because the study included only a couple of donors, the extent to which the findings can be generalized is limited. A small share of clonotypes occurred in both CD4 and CD8 compartments, likely arising from convergent recombination.

Sequenced on an Illumina NovaSeq 6000. Synthesis of TCR cDNA relied on 5'RACE template switching, a step that introduced a universal primer site along with unique molecular identifiers. Priming of cDNA synthesis was performed from both the TCR alpha and TCR beta constant segments. Libraries were amplified in two PCR steps, with sample barcodes and sequencing adapters added in the second step. Libraries were sequenced on Illumina HiSeq 2500 (2x100 bp) or NovaSeq (2x150 bp). The original pipeline was this. MIGEC was used to demultiplex reads and collapse the reads into UMI consensus sequences, and MiXCR was used for V(D)J alignment. Vaccine-responding clonotypes were defined with edgeR using replicate PBMC samples, requiring FDR below 0.01 and a log2 fold change above 5 up to day 15. CD4 or CD8 identity was assigned to each bulk clonotype according to whether the clonotype was present at higher abundance in the sequenced CD4 repertoire or the sequenced CD8 repertoire. The raw public data were reprocessed by TCRdb itself: fastp quality trimming at Q25, MiXCR clonotype calling, in-frame beta chains only. Each CDR3 protein gets just one entry, which takes the most common genes and DNA from the rows behind it. Clone size and V and J calls follow TCRdb, not the original study. This sample is represented by some 120,000 distinct CDR3 sequences; 8.9% of them were singletons. Of the sample, under 40% falls within the top ten clones.

The receptor was isolated from a man between 18 and 35 years old who received the YFV17D yellow fever vaccine. This sample comprised CD8+ T cells sorted from PBMCs, obtained on the day of the yellow fever booster vaccination. The sequence joins TRBV5-1 to TRBJ1-4, and the D gene may be TRBD1, 5 bases matching. In nucleotide form, the sequence is TGCGCCAGCAGCTTGTACGGGGGAACTAATGAAAAACTGTTTTTT. This gives the protein CASSLYGGTNEKLFF. This CDR3, with the reference TRBV5-1 and TRBJ1-4 proteins standing in past its ends, gives the full variable domain KAGVTQTPRYLIKTRGQQVTLSCSPISGHRSVSWYQQTPGQGLQFLFEYFSETQRNKGNFPGRFSGRQFSNSRSEMNVSTLELGDSALYLCASSLYGGTNEKLFFGSGTQLSVL.